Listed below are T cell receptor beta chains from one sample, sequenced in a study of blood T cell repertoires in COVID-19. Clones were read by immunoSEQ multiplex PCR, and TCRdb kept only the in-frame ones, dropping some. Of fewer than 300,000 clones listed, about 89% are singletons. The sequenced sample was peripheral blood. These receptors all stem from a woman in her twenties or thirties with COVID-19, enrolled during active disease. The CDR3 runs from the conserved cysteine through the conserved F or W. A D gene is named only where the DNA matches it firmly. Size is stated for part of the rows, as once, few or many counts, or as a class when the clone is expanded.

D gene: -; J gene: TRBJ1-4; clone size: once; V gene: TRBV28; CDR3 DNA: TGTGCCAGCACGCTTGGGGGGATTAATGAAAAACTGTTTTTT; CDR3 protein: CASTLGGINEKLFF
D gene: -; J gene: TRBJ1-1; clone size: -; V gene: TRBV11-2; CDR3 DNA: TGTGCCAGCAGCCAGGAGGGGTACAGCACTGAAGCTTTCTTT; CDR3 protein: CASSQEGYSTEAFF
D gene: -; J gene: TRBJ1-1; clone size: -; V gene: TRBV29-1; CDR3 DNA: TGCAGCGTACACGACTCAACGACGAACACTGAAGCTTTCTTT; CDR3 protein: CSVHDSTTNTEAFF
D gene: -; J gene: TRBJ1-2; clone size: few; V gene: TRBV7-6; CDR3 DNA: TGTGCCAGCAGCTTAAACGGTGTAGGGGACTATGGCTACACCTTC; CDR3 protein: CASSLNGVGDYGYTF
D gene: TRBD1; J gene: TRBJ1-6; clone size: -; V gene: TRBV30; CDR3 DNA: TGTGCCTGCCAGAGGACAGGGGAAAATTCACCCCTCCACTTT; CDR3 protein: CACQRTGENSPLHF
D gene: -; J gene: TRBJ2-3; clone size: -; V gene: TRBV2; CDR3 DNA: TGTGCCAGCAGTGGACAGCCTTTTCTATCTAGCACAGATACGCAGTATTTT; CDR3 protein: CASSGQPFLSSTDTQYF
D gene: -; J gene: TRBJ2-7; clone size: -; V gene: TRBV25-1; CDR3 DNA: TGTGCCAGCAGGCAGACCTACGAGCAGTACTTC; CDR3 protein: CASRQTYEQYF
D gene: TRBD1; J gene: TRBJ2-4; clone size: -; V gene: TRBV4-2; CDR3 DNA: TGTGCCAGCAGCCAGCCCGGACAGGAGATTCAGTACTTC; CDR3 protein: CASSQPGQEIQYF
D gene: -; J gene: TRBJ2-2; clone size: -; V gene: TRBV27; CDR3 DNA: TGTGCCAGCAGTTTGACTACCCTAGTCACCGGGGAGCTGTTTTTT; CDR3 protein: CASSLTTLVTGELFF
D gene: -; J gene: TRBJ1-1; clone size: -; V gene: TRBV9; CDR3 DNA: TGTGCCAGCAGTGTTTCTTGGACAAAGAACACTGAAGCTTTCTTT; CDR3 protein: CASSVSWTKNTEAFF
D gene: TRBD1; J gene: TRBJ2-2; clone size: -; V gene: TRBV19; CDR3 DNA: TGTGCCAGTAGTTACCAGGGGGCGGACACCGGGGAGCTGTTTTTT; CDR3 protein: CASSYQGADTGELFF
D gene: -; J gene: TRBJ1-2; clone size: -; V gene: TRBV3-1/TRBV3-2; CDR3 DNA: TGTGCCAGTTCCCGGACAGCCACCAACTATGGCTACACCTTC; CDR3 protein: CASSRTATNYGYTF
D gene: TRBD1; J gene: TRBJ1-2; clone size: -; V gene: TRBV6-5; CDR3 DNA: TGTGCCAGCAGTTTCGACCGGGACAGGGGATACTATGGCTACACCTTC; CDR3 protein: CASSFDRDRGYYGYTF
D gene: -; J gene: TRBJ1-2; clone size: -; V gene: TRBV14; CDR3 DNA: TGTGCCAGCAGCCAGGTGCACGGCTATGGCTACACCTTC; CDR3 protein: CASSQVHGYGYTF
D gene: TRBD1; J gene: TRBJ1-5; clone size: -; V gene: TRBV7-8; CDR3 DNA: TGTGCCAGCAGCTTACAGGGGGGCCCTCAGCCCCAGCATTTT; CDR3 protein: CASSLQGGPQPQHF
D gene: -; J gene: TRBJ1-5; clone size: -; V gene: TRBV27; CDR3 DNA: TGTGCCAGCAGTTTAACGTCGGACAACAATCAGCCCCAGCATTTT; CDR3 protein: CASSLTSDNNQPQHF
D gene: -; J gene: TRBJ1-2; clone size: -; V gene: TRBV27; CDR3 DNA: TGTGCCAGCAGTTCAGCGAATGTCTATGGCTACACCTTC; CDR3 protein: CASSSANVYGYTF
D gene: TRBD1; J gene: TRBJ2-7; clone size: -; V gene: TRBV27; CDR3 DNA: TGTGCCAGCAGACCGGGACAGGGGACGTACGAGCAGTACTTC; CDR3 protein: CASRPGQGTYEQYF
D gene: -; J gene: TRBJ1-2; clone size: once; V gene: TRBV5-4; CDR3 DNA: TGTGCCAGCAGGCCGACAGTTAACTATGGCTACACCTTC; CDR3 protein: CASRPTVNYGYTF
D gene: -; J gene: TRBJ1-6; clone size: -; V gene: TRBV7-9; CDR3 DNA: TGTGCCAGCAGCTTAGACGGGACTGTAAATTCACCCCTCCACTTT; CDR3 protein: CASSLDGTVNSPLHF
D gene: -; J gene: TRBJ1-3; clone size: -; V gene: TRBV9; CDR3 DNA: TGTGCCAGCAGCGTAGGAGGGAACTTTGGCGGAAACACCATATATTTT; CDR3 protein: CASSVGGNFGGNTIYF
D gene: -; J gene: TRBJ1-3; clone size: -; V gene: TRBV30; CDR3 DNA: TGTGCCTGTACTATACCAGGGGTCCCCCTTGGAAACACCATATATTTT; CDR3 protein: CACTIPGVPLGNTIYF
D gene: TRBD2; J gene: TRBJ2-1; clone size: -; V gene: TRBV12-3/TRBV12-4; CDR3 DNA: TGTGCCAGCAGCTTAGGGACTATTGTTGAGCAGTTCTTC; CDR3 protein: CASSLGTIVEQFF
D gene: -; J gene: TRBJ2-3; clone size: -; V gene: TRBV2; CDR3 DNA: TGTGCCAGCAGTTGGTGGGACACCTTCACCAGCACAGATACGCAGTATTTT; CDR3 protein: CASSWWDTFTSTDTQYF
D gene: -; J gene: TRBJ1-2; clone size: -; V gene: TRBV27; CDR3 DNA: TGTGCCAGCAGTTTAAAAGGGCAAAGGGGCGGCTACACCTTC; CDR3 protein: CASSLKGQRGGYTF
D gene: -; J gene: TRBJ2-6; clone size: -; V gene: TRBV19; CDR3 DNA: TGTGCCAGTAGTATAGGACAGGTTGCCTCTGGGGCCAACGTCCTGACTTTC; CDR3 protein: CASSIGQVASGANVLTF
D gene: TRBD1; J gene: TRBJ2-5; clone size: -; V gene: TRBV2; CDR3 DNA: TGTGCCAGCAGTCCCCGGGACAGCACCCGCGAGACCCAGTACTTC; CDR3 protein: CASSPRDSTRETQYF
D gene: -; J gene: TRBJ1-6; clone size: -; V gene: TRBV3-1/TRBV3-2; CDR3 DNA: TGTGCCAGCAGCCACCGGGACTATAATTCACCCCTCCACTTT; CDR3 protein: CASSHRDYNSPLHF
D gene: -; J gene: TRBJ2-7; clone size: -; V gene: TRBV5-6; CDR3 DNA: TGTGCCAGCAGCTTCGGCGAGGTATTGTACGAGCAGTACTTC; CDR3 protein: CASSFGEVLYEQYF
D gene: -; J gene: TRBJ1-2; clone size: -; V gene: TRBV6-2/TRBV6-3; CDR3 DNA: TGTGCCAGCAGTTCTGGCGGGCAGGTCTATGGCTACACCTTC; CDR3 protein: CASSSGGQVYGYTF
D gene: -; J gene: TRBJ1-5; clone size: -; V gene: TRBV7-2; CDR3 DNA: TGTGCCAGCAGCCTTCGGGAGGGTGGCAATCAGCCCCAGCATTTT; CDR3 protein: CASSLREGGNQPQHF
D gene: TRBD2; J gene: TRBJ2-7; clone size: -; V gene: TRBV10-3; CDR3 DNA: TGTGCCATCAGTGAGCGCGGTCTAGCGGGAGGGCAGGCGGACGAGCAGTACTTC; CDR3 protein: CAISERGLAGGQADEQYF
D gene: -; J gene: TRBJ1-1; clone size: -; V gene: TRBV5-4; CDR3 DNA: TGTGCCAGCAGCTCTGACAGACCGAACACTGAAGCTTTCTTT; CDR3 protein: CASSSDRPNTEAFF
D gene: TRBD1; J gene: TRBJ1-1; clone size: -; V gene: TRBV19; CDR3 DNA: TGTGCCAGTAGACCCTGGACAGGGGTGAACACTGAAGCTTTCTTT; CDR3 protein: CASRPWTGVNTEAFF
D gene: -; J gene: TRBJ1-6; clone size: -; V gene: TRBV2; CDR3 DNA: TGTGCCAGCAGTGTTGACAGCTCCTATAATTCACCCCTCCACTTT; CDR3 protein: CASSVDSSYNSPLHF
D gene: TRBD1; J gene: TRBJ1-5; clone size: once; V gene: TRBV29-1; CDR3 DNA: TGCAGCGTTGGGGGGGGACAGGGTAGCAATCAGCCCCAGCATTTT; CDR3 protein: CSVGGGQGSNQPQHF
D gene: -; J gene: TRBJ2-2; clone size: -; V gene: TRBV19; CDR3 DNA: TGTGCCAGTAGTATAGTTTTCGCCGGGGAGCTGTTTTTT; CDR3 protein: CASSIVFAGELFF
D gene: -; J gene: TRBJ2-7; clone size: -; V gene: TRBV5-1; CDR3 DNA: TGCGCCAGCAGCTTGGCGAGCACCCGGGGGTATGTTCACGAGCAGTACTTC; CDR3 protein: CASSLASTRGYVHEQYF